Listed below are T cell receptor beta chains from one sample, sequenced in a study of blood T cell repertoires in COVID-19. Using immunoSEQ multiplex PCR, the repertoire was profiled, and TCRdb retains in-frame clones only, with some absent. The table lists approximately 140,000 clones, around 84% of them singletons. Material: peripheral blood. The receptors derive from a man in his fifties or sixties with active or convalescent COVID-19. Each CDR3 is given with its conserved first and last residue. The order of the fields is clone size, D gene, J gene, V gene, CDR3 DNA, CDR3 protein. D genes are given only for firm matches. Size tells how often a clone was seen (once, few, many) or the class of an expanded clone, and some rows leave it out.

once,.,TRBJ2-5,TRBV7-2,TGTGCCAGCAGCCTAAACAAGGGGCAGGGAGAGACCCAGTACTTC,CASSLNKGQGETQYF
few,.,TRBJ1-6,TRBV19,TGTGCCAGTACCCTAACCCCCGGGGGGAATTCACCCCTCCACTTT,CASTLTPGGNSPLHF
.,.,TRBJ2-3,TRBV9,TGTGCCAGCAGCGCGTCTATACTAACAGATACGCAGTATTTT,CASSASILTDTQYF
.,.,TRBJ1-1,TRBV11-2,TGTGCCAGCAGCTTAGCCCCTGGGAGAGAAGCTTTCTTT,CASSLAPGREAFF
once,TRBD1,TRBJ1-5,TRBV11-2,TGTGCCAGCAGGAGTACAGGGGATCAGCCCCAGCATTTT,CASRSTGDQPQHF
.,.,TRBJ1-1,TRBV9,TGTGCCAGCAGCTCCGGACAGAACACTGAAGCTTTCTTT,CASSSGQNTEAFF
.,.,TRBJ1-2,TRBV2,TGTGCCAGCAGTGTTTCGACTATAGGAAATGGCTACACCTTC,CASSVSTIGNGYTF
.,.,TRBJ1-1,TRBV20-1,TGCAGTGCTAGAGATGCAGCTGAAGCTTTCTTT,CSARDAAEAFF
.,TRBD1,TRBJ2-1,TRBV5-1,TGCGCCAGCAGCGAGGGACAGGGTATCTACAATGAGCAGTTCTTC,CASSEGQGIYNEQFF
few,TRBD1,TRBJ1-2,TRBV6-6,TGTGCCAGCAGTCAACATGCCGGGACAGGGGGCGTTAATGGCTACACCTTC,CASSQHAGTGGVNGYTF
once,.,TRBJ1-2,TRBV19,TGTGCCAGTCGTCAAGATGGCGGGGGAGTTTATGGCTACACCTTC,CASRQDGGGVYGYTF
once,.,TRBJ1-2,TRBV2,TGTGCCAGCAGTGAACTAGGGGCCGGGGGTGGCTACACCTTC,CASSELGAGGGYTF
.,.,TRBJ1-2,TRBV18,TGTGCCAGCTCACAAGCGGCAGTTTCCTCTGGCTACACCTTC,CASSQAAVSSGYTF
.,.,TRBJ1-2,TRBV10-1,TGCGCCAGCAGCGGGGGGGCCGGGGGTGGCTACACCTTC,CASSGGAGGGYTF
.,.,TRBJ2-7,TRBV27,TGTGCCAGCAGTTTTGCCAGCTCCTACGAGCAGTACTTC,CASSFASSYEQYF
once,TRBD1,TRBJ1-2,TRBV5-4,TGTGCCGGAAGGGTTCGGGGACAGGGAAACTATGGCTACACCTTC,CAGRVRGQGNYGYTF
.,.,TRBJ2-3,TRBV6-6,TGTGCCAGCAGTTATCAATCAGATACGCAGTATTTT,CASSYQSDTQYF
.,TRBD1,TRBJ1-1,TRBV7-9,TGTGCCAGCAGCCAACGTCCCGGGACAGGGGGGACTGAAGCTTTCTTT,CASSQRPGTGGTEAFF
once,TRBD2,TRBJ2-7,TRBV27,TGTGCCAGCGGCGGACTAGCGGACTACGAGCAGTACTTC,CASGGLADYEQYF
many,TRBD2,TRBJ2-1,TRBV10-2,TGCGCCAGCAGTGACTCAACGGGAGGTTTTCAGTTCTTC,CASSDSTGGFQFF
.,.,TRBJ2-1,TRBV5-4,TGTGCCAGCACCCCCGCCGCCCAGCAACGAGGGCAGTTCTTC,CASTPAAQQRGQFF
.,.,TRBJ1-5,TRBV6-2/TRBV6-3,TGTGCCAGCAGTTCCAGACAGGTGGGCCAGCCCCAGCATTTT,CASSSRQVGQPQHF
.,.,TRBJ2-7,TRBV7-6,TGTGCCAGCAGCTTAGGAACAGGGAGCTACGAGCAGTACTTC,CASSLGTGSYEQYF
.,.,TRBJ1-5,TRBV18,TGTGCCAGCTCAACTACACAGGGTAACAATCAGCCCCAGCATTTT,CASSTTQGNNQPQHF
few,.,TRBJ1-2,TRBV29-1,TGCAGCGTTGGGTCAGACTATGGCTACACCTTC,CSVGSDYGYTF
.,.,TRBJ2-1,TRBV29-1,TGCAGCGTTGATGTTTTCGGTAACAATGAGCAGTTCTTC,CSVDVFGNNEQFF
.,TRBD1,TRBJ2-2,TRBV5-4,TGTGCCAGCAGCGTTGGACAGGGGGCCGGGGTAAACACCGGGGAGCTGTTTTTT,CASSVGQGAGVNTGELFF
.,TRBD1,TRBJ1-4,TRBV10-3,TGTGCCATCAGTGAGAGAGGGGGCGATGAAAAACTGTTTTTT,CAISERGGDEKLFF
.,TRBD2,TRBJ2-3,TRBV4-3,TGCGCCAGCAGCCAAGACCCGGGAGGCCCTAGCACAGATACGCAGTATTTT,CASSQDPGGPSTDTQYF
few,.,TRBJ1-1,TRBV25-1,TGTGCCAGCAGTGCCGGAGGGTTGAGGGCTTTCTTT,CASSAGGLRAFF
.,TRBD2,TRBJ2-1,TRBV18,TGTGCCAGCTCACCAGGAGGACTAGCGGGCTACAATGAGCAGTTCTTC,CASSPGGLAGYNEQFF
few,.,TRBJ1-2,TRBV7-2,TGTGCCAGCAGCTTCGACAGGAGTAACTATGGCTACACCTTC,CASSFDRSNYGYTF
.,.,TRBJ1-2,TRBV28,TGTGCCAGCAGCCCCGGACAGCACAGAACCTTC,CASSPGQHRTF
.,.,TRBJ1-5,TRBV28,TGTGCCAGCAACACACAGGGATGGAATCAGCCCCAGCATTTT,CASNTQGWNQPQHF
.,TRBD2,TRBJ2-1,TRBV12-3/TRBV12-4,TGTGCCAGCAGTCGCCCGACTAGCGATGAGCAGTTCTTC,CASSRPTSDEQFF
.,TRBD1,TRBJ2-5,TRBV2,TGTGCCAGCAGTGGGACAGGGGCTGGGGAGACCCAGTACTTC,CASSGTGAGETQYF
.,TRBD1,TRBJ2-1,TRBV11-3,TGTGCCAGCAGCCAGACAGGGATCTACAATGAGCAGTTCTTC,CASSQTGIYNEQFF
.,.,TRBJ1-3,TRBV4-1,TGCGCCAGCAGCCAAGCGGTCGGAAACACCATATATTTT,CASSQAVGNTIYF
.,TRBD1,TRBJ1-1,TRBV2,TGTGCCAGCCGGTGGGACAGCAACACTGAAGCTTTCTTT,CASRWDSNTEAFF